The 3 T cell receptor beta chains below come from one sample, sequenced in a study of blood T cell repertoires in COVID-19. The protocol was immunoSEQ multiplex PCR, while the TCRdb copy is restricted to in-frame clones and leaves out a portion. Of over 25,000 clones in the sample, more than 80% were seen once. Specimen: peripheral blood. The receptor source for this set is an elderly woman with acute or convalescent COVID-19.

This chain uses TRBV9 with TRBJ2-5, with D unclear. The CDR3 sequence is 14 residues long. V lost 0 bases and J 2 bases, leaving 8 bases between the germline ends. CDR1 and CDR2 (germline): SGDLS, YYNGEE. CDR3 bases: TGTGCCAGCAGCGTAGCCCAGATTCAAGAGACCCAGTACTTC. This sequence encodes CASSVAQIQETQYF.

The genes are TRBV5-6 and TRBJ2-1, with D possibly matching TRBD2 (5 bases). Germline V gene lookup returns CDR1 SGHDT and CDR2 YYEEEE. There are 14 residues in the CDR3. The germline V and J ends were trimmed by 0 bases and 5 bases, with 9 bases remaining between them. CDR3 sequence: CASSLDLANNEQFF. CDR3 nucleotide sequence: TGTGCCAGCAGCTTGGATCTAGCAAACAATGAGCAGTTCTTC.

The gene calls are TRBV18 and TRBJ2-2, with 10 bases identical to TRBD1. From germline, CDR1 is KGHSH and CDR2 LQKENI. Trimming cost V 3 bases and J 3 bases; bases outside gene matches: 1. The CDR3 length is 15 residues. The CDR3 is CASSPGTGDTGELFF. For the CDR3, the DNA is TGTGCCAGCTCACCTGGGACAGGGGACACCGGGGAGCTGTTTTTT.